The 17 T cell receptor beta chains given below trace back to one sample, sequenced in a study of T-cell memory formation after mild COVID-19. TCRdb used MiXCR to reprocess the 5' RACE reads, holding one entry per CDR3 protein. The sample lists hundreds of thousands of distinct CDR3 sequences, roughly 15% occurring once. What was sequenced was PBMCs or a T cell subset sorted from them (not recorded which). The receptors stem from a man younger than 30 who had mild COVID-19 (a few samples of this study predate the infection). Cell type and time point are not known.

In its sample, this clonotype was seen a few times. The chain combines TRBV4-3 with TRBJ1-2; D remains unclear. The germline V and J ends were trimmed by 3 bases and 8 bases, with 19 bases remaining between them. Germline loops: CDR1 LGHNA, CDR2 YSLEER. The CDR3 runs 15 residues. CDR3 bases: TGCGCCAGCAGCCACACCGCCGCGCGTGGTACCGGCTACACCTTC. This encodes CASSHTAARGTGYTF.

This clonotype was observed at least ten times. In DNA, the CDR3 is TGTGCCAGCAGCTCACCAGGGTCGGGGAGCAATGAGCAGTTCTTC. Its translation: CASSSPGSGSNEQFF. This rearrangement joins TRBV7-6 to TRBJ2-1; D may be TRBD1 or TRBD2 (5 bases each). From germline, CDR1 is SGHVS and CDR2 FNYEAQ. With 4 bases removed from V and 6 bases from J, the gap between germline ends came to 16 bases. This CDR3 contains 15 residues.

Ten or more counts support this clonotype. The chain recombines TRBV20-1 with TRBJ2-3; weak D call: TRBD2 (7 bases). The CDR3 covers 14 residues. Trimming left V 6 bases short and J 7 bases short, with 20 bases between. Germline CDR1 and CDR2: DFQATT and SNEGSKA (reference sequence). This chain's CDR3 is CSARGGGAGYTQYF. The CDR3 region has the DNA TGCAGTGCGCGTGGGGGGGGCGCGGGTTATACGCAGTATTTT.

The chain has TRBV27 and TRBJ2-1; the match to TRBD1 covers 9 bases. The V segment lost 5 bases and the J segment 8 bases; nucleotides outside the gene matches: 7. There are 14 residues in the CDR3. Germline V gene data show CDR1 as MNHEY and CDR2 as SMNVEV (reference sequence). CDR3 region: CASSLWTGAHEQFF. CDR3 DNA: TGTGCCAGCAGTCTTTGGACAGGGGCGCATGAGCAGTTCTTC.

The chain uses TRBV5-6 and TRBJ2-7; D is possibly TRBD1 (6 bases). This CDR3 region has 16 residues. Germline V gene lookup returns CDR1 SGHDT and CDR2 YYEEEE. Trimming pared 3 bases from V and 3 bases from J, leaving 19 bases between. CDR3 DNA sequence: TGTGCCAGCAGCTCTCGACAGGACCTATCTTACTACGAGCAGTACTTC. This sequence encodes CASSSRQDLSYYEQYF.

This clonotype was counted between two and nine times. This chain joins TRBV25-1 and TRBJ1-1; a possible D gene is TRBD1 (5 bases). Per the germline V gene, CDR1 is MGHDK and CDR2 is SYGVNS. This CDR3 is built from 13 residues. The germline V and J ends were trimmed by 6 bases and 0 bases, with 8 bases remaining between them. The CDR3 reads CASRATVNTEAFF. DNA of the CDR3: TGTGCCAGCAGGGCGACAGTGAACACTGAAGCTTTCTTT. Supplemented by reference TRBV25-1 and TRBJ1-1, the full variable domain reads EADIYQTPRYLVIGTGKKITLECSQTMGHDKMYWYQQDPGMELHLIHYSYGVNSTEKGDLSSESTVSRIRTEHFPLTLESARPSHTSQYLCASRATVNTEAFFGQGTRLTVV.

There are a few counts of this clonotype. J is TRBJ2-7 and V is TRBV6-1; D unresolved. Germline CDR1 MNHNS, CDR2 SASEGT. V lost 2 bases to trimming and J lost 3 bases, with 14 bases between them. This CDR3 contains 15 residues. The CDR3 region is CASSELSLAGYEQYV. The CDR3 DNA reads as TGTGCCAGCAGTGAATTAAGCCTCGCCGGCTACGAGCAGTACGTC.

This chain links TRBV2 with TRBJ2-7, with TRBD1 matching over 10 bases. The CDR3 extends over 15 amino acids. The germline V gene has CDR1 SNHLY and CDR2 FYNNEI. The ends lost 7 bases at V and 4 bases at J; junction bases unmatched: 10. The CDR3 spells CASTKIGTGVYEQYF. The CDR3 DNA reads TGTGCCAGCACCAAAATCGGGACAGGGGTATACGAGCAGTACTTC.

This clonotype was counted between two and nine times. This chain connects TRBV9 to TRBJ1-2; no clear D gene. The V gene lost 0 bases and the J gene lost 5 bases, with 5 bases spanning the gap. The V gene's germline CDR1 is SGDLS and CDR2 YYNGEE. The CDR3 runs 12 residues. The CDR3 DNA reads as TGTGCCAGCAGCGTAGGGGGATATGGCTACACCTTC. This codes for CASSVGGYGYTF. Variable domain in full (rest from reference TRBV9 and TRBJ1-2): DSGVTQTPKHLITATGQRVTLRCSPRSGDLSVYWYQQSLDQGLQFLIQYYNGEERAKGNILERFSAQQFPDLHSELNLSSLELGDSALYFCASSVGGYGYTFGSGTRLTVV.

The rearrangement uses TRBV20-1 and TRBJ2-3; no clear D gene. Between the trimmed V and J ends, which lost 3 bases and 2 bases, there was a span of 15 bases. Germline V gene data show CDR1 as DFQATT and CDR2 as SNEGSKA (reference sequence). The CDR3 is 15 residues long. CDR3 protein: CSASGAALLTDTQYF. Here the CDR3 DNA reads TGCAGTGCTAGCGGTGCCGCTTTACTCACAGATACGCAGTATTTT.

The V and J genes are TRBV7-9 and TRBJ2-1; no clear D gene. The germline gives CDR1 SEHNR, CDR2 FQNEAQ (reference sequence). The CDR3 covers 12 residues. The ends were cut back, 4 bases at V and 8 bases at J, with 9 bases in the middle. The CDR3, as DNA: TGTGCCAGCAGCTCCCCGATCGATGAGCAGTTCTTC. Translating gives CASSSPIDEQFF.

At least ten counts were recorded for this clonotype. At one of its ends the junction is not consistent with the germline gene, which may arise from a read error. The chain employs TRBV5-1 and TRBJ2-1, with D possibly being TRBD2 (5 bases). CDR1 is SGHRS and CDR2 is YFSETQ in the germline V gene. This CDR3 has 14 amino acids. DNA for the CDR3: TGTGCCAGCAGCTTGGGGAGCTCCTACAATGAGCAGTTCTTC. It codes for CASSLGSSYNEQFF. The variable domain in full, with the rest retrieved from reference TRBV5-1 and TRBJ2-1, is KAGVTQTPRYLIKTRGQQVTLSCSPISGHRSVSWYQQTPGQGLQFLFEYFSETQRNKGNFPGRFSGRQFSNSRSEMNVSTLELGDSALYLCASSLGSSYNEQFFGPGTRLTVL.

CDR3 nucleotides: TGTGCCAGCAGTGAATTGGGGGTCTCGAACACCGGGGAGCTGTTTTTT. Amino acids: CASSELGVSNTGELFF. This sequence joins TRBV25-1 and TRBJ2-2, with D possibly being TRBD1 or TRBD2 (5 bases each). Between the trimmed V and J ends, which lost 1 base and 0 bases, there was a span of 9 bases. Per the germline V gene, CDR1 is MGHDK and CDR2 is SYGVNS. The CDR3 is made up of 16 amino acids.

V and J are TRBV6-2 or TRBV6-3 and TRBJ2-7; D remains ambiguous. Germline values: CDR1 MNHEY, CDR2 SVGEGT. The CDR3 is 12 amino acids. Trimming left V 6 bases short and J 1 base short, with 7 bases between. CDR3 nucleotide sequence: TGTGCCAGCAGAAGTCTTTCCTACGAGCAGTACGTC. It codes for CASRSLSYEQYV.

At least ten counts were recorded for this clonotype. The DNA for the CDR3 is TGTGCCAGCAGTTTTCGACGGAACACCATGAACACTGAAGCTTTCTTT. Translated: CASSFRRNTMNTEAFF. The V and J genes are TRBV28 and TRBJ1-1; D gene unclear. The CDR3 totals 16 residues. V was trimmed by 3 bases and J by 0 bases, leaving 14 bases between them. The germline CDR1 and CDR2 sequences are MDHEN and SYDVKM.

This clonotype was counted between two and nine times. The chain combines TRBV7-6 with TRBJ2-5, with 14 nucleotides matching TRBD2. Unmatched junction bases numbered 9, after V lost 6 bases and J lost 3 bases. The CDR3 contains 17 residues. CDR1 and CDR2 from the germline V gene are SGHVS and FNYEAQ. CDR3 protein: CASSPGLAGDSEETQYF. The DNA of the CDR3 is TGTGCCAGCAGTCCGGGACTAGCGGGAGATTCAGAAGAGACCCAGTACTTC.

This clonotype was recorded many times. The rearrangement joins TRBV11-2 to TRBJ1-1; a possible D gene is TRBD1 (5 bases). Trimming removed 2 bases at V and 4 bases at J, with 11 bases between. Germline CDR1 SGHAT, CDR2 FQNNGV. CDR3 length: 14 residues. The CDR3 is CASSLYGGSTEAFF. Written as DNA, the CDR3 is TGTGCCAGCAGCTTATACGGGGGTAGCACTGAAGCTTTCTTT.